This T cell receptor (beta chain) was obtained from a study of blood T cell repertoires in COVID-19 (dated by TCRdb to 2018 to 2021). With respect to the entire study: The collaborator samples originated in the United States, Italy and Spain and spanned the acute and convalescent phases of COVID-19. The material from the prospective study consisted of cDNA or gDNA derived from T cells, B-cell-depleted T cells, or PBMCs. Deeply sampled blood TCRbeta repertoires from subjects exposed to, actively infected with, or recovered from COVID-19 were included in the dataset. The repertoires were released in a freely available public database intended as a resource for research on the immune response to SARS-CoV-2. The samples were drawn from two sources: the first 160 participants of the ongoing ImmuneRACE study, and about 1,300 subjects contributed by 6 global collaborators. A de-identified subject ID, COVID-19 status, age in years and sex were almost always included in the sample metadata. HLA class I and class II types, where available, came from metadata supplied by the sample provider rather than from assay-based typing.

As regards this clone: What antigen it recognizes has not been identified. There are no base qualities to consult, and no much larger clone falls within one base.

Beyond this particular receptor, the publication reports: Clinical and demographic metadata were provided uncurated, with the amount varying by source and participant.

Enrolling through a virtual design, the prospective study's participants ranged in age from roughly 18 to 95 years and lived across more than 20 United States geographic areas. To assign participants to cohorts, the prospective study relied on clinical history that participants themselves reported in a screening survey and a study questionnaire. For ImmuneRACE Cohort 3, a participant was defined as recovered based on two consecutive negative NP/OP PCR tests, clearance by a healthcare professional, or resolution of symptoms. In the prospective study, mobile phlebotomists collected whole blood, serum and a nasopharyngeal or oropharyngeal swab from each participant. Prospective study participants could optionally give additional blood draws and questionnaires over a 2-month period. Before DNA extraction, prospective study blood samples were shipped either frozen or at room temperature. The junction carries 12 bases between V and J, which are trimmed by 5 bases and 2 bases respectively. Reading from cysteine to phenylalanine, the CDR3 counts 14 amino acids. Only the CDR3 portion is preserved as DNA: 42 bases, with reading frame beginning at the first base. The germline V gene (reference sequence) sets CDR1 to LGHDT and CDR2 to YNNKEL.

TCRbeta CDR3 regions were amplified from genomic DNA by means of the immunoSEQ Assay, a bias-controlled multiplex PCR. In the authors' own workflow: The number of nucleated cells in each sample was estimated from the amplification of reference gene primers within the assay. Sequence reads were collapsed and filtered to measure the absolute abundance of every unique TCRbeta CDR3 rearrangement. For each sample, productive Simpson clonality was calculated by taking the square root of Simpson's diversity index across productive rearrangements. Entries here come from immuneACCESS through TCRdb and include only in-frame sequences with V and J called. Some clones fail to appear in such tables; in the studies checked, an unresolved V gene covers under half of the shortfall, and the cause of the remainder is unknown. Clone size and the V and J calls come from that table; the DNA yielded D and trimming. The sample table contains around 300,000 clones; only one count was recorded for more than 80% of them. Roughly 2.5% of the sample comes from the top ten.

The rearranged chain carries TRBV3-1 (or the pseudogene TRBV3-2) and TRBJ1-2, and possibly TRBD1, on 5 matching bases. Sequencing was performed on PBMCs or T cells enriched from blood (not recorded which). This sequence was found in a young woman who had recovered from COVID-19. The CDR3 sequence is CASSFRTQNYGYTF. The DNA sequence follows: TGTGCCAGCAGCTTCCGGACACAGAACTATGGCTACACCTTC.